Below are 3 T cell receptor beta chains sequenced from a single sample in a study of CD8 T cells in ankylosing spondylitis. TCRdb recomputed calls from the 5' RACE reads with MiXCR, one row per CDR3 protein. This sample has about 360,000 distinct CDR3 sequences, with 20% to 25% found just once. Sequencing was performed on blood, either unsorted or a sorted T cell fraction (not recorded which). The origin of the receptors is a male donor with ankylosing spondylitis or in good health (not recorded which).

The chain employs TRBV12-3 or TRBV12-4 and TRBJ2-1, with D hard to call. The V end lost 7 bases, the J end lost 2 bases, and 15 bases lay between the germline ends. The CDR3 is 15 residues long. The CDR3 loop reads CASTPVEGPYNEQFF. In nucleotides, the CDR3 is TGTGCCAGCACCCCGGTCGAAGGGCCCTACAATGAGCAGTTCTTC.

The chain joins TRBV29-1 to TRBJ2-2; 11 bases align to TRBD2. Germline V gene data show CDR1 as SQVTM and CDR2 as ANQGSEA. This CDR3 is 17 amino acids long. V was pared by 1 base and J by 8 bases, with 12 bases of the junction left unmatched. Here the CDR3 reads CSVEVLGTSGFLGELFF. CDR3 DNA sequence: TGCAGCGTTGAAGTTTTAGGGACTAGCGGCTTCTTAGGGGAGCTGTTTTTT.

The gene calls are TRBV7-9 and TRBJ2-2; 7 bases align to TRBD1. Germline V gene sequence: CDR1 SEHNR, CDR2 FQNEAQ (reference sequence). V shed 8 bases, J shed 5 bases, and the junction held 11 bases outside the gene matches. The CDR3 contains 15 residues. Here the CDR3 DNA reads TGTGCCAGCGGACTTAGGGACAGCGTAACCGGGGAGCTGTTTTTT. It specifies CASGLRDSVTGELFF.